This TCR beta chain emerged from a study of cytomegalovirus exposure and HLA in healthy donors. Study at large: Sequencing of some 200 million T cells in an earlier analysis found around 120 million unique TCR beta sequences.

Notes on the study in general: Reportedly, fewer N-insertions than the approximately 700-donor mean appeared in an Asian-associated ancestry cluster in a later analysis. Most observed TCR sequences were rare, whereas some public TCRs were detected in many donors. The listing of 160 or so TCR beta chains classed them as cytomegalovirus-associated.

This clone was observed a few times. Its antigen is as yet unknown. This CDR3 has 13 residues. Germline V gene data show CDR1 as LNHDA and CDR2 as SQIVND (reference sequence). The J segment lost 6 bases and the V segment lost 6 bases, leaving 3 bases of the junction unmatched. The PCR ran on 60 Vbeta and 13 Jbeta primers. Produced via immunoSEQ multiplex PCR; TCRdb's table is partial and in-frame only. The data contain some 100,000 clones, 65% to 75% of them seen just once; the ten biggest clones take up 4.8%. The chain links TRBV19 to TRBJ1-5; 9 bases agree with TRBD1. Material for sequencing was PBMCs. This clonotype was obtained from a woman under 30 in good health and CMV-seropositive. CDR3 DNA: TGTGCCAGTAGCGGGGACAGGGTTCAGCCCCAGCATTTT. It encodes CASSGDRVQPQHF. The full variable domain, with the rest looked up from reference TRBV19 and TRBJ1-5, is DGGITQSPKYLFRKEGQNVTLSCEQNLNHDAMYWYRQDPGQGLRLIYYSQIVNDFQKGDIAEGYSVSREKKESFPLTVTSAQKNPTAFYLCASSGDRVQPQHFGDGTRLSIL.